This TCR beta chain was sequenced during a study of sequential checkpoint blockade in melanoma (dated by TCRdb to the late 2010s). Broadly, across the study: Patients were randomized 1:1 to first-line nivolumab followed by ipilimumab (arm A) or ipilimumab followed by nivolumab (arm B). Maintenance nivolumab came after each of the two trial sequences. DNA from some 89 melanoma tumor samples collected before treatment underwent TCRbeta immunosequencing. For about two dozen patients, matched tumor biopsies were taken both before treatment and at week 13, after single-agent nivolumab (arm A) or ipilimumab (arm B). Roughly 80% of the matched tumor biopsy pairs taken before and after treatment were from the same lesion. What the research found in general, with its limitations: Within-arm analyses of tumor T-cell fraction were constrained by small sample sizes and reduced statistical power. Among patients in the nivolumab-first arm (arm A), tumor TIL clonality before treatment was associated with response (P = .04). Tumor T-cell fraction and clonality were found to correlate with PD-L1 staining and CD8+ T-cell counts but not with mutational load. Clinical benefit was about 30 times more likely to be achieved by patients whose tumor T-cell fraction and clonality increased by week 13. Larger, independent patient cohorts are needed to validate the response-prediction model that combines TCR metrics and mutation burden.

Comments on this clone: Its binding antigen is unknown. Base qualities are not at hand, and no much larger clone is one base apart.

The treatment or condition label corresponds to: randomized to nivolumab then ipilimumab (arm A) or the reverse (arm B). Prior DNA-damaging chemotherapy had not been received by any trial patient. CheckMate 064, a randomized, open-label phase II trial of sequential checkpoint blockade, was the source of the samples, all of which came from patients with melanoma. Genomic DNA from formalin-fixed paraffin-embedded (FFPE) tissue samples served as the input for tumor TCR sequencing. The V and J ends are trimmed by 5 bases and 7 bases, leaving 14 bases between them. CDR1 and CDR2 (GTSNPN, SVGIG) derive from the germline V gene (reference sequence). The CDR3 starts with the cysteine, ends with the phenylalanine, and has 12 residues. The retained sequence is limited to the CDR3, 36 bases, with the frame set at the first base. TCRbeta CDR3 regions were immunosequenced from genomic DNA with the immunoSEQ Assay. Before high-throughput sequencing, genomic DNA was amplified using bias-controlled multiplex PCR. As for the original processing: To quantify the absolute abundance of each unique TCRbeta CDR3 region, the sequences were collapsed and filtered. Clonality, defined as 1 minus Pielou's evenness, was calculated using only productive rearrangements. To compute tumor T-cell fraction, TCRbeta template counts were normalized to usable DNA, with usable DNA estimated from several housekeeping genes. A previously published method was used to identify clones whose frequencies were significantly greater in on-treatment samples than in baseline samples. Here the immuneACCESS table is served through TCRdb, limited to in-frame sequences with V and J called. Missing clones are a known gap in these copies; in checked studies unresolved V genes cover under half, and the rest lacks a known reason. The V and J calls and clone size were taken over from that table, and D and trimming were inferred from the DNA. The sample yields under 7,000 clones; roughly a quarter were counted once. The biggest ten clones account for 9% to 10% of the sample.

The receptor was derived from a human donor with melanoma. The chain is made from TRBV30 and TRBJ1-2; the D region possibly corresponds to TRBD1 (6 bases align). The sample in question was tumor tissue (inferred from file names), obtained from a patient given nivolumab and ipilimumab in sequence. The CDR3 in this case is CAWAEGGRGYTF. The nucleotide sequence is given as TGTGCCTGGGCTGAGGGGGGCCGTGGCTACACCTTC.